What follows is one T cell receptor (beta chain) and its context. Its matching antigen is unknown. The TCRbeta library was prepared with unique molecular identifiers. Using its own MiXCR run on the PCR reads, TCRdb lists one record per CDR3 protein. The table records 150,000 to 250,000 distinct CDR3 sequences, roughly 6.3% of them present only once. This CDR3 is built from 14 residues. CDR1 GTSNPN and CDR2 SVGIG come from the germline V gene (reference sequence). V shed 2 bases, J shed 5 bases, and the junction held 5 bases outside the gene matches. The source of the sample is a study of T-cell reconstitution after alpha-beta-depleted transplantation in children. Regarding the study as a whole: Hyperexpanded clones declined; after one year, newly produced T cells mostly supplied diversity.

This sequence originates from a girl younger than two with combined immunodeficiency, due to receive a stem cell transplant. The V and J genes are TRBV30 and TRBJ2-5, with 10 nucleotides matching TRBD1. The source material was PBMCs, sampled before TCRalphabeta/CD19-depleted stem cell transplant. CDR3 bases: TGTGCCTGGAGTTTGACAGGGGGCATGGAGACCCAGTACTTC. Translated, it gives CAWSLTGGMETQYF. The full variable domain, with the rest looked up from reference TRBV30 and TRBJ2-5, is SQTIHQWPATLVQPVGSPLSLECTVEGTSNPNLYWYRQAAGRGLQLLFYSVGIGQISSEVPQNLSASRPQDRQFILSSKKLLLSDSGFYLCAWSLTGGMETQYFGPGTRLLVL.